Each of the 15 T cell receptor beta chains below was sequenced from the same sample in a study of OX40 agonist ivuxolimab in advanced cancers. The table came from immunoSEQ multiplex PCR; TCRdb's copy has only in-frame clones and leaves some out. The data hold about 73,000 clones, with approximately 79% observed a single time. The source material was CD4+ or CD8+ T cells sorted from blood, sampled in a trial of the OX40 agonist ivuxolimab. The receptors originated from an adult with an advanced solid tumor such as melanoma, head and neck, liver or kidney cancer.

The rearrangement joins TRBV19 to TRBJ2-5; 7 nucleotides line up with TRBD1. There are 15 residues in the CDR3. Losses at the gene ends were 3 bases for V and 0 bases for J; bases not matched to a gene: 4. Germline values: CDR1 LNHDA, CDR2 SQIVND (reference sequence). The CDR3 sequence: CASSIRQGYQETQYF. The CDR3 nucleotides are TGTGCCAGTAGTATCCGACAGGGTTACCAAGAGACCCAGTACTTC.

The chain uses TRBV6-5 and TRBJ1-1, with no clear D. The V end lost 4 bases, the J end lost 1 base, and 13 bases lay between the germline ends. Germline CDR1 MNHEY, CDR2 SVGAGI. This CDR3 has 15 amino acids. The CDR3 sequence is CASSSSSAGNTEAFF. In DNA form, the CDR3 reads TGTGCCAGCAGTTCCTCCTCGGCCGGGAACACTGAAGCTTTCTTT.

This chain joins TRBV6-5 and TRBJ2-7; 11 nucleotides agree with TRBD1. The CDR3 contains 14 residues. Losses at the gene ends were 5 bases for V and 6 bases for J; bases not matched to a gene: 6. Germline V lookup: CDR1 MNHEY, CDR2 SVGAGI. The CDR3 region is CASSPGQGAFEQYF. The DNA of the CDR3 is TGTGCCAGCAGTCCTGGACAGGGGGCGTTCGAGCAGTACTTC.

The chain recombines TRBV9 with TRBJ1-3; the D is unclear. The CDR3 has 17 residues. V dropped 0 bases and J dropped 0 bases, with 13 bases sitting between them. Germline-derived CDR1 and CDR2 are SGDLS and YYNGEE. The CDR3 DNA follows: TGTGCCAGCAGCGTAGATCCGTCCGTCCTCTCTGGAAACACCATATATTTT. Translating it yields CASSVDPSVLSGNTIYF.

This clone was counted a few times. The chain combines TRBV9 with TRBJ2-2; 10 nucleotides line up with TRBD2. The CDR3 is made up of 17 amino acids. V was clipped by 2 bases and J by 1 base; unmatched bases: 5. The germline CDR1 and CDR2 sequences are SGDLS and YYNGEE. The CDR3 DNA reads TGTGCCAGCAGCGTTAATAGCGGGGGGCTGAACACCGGGGAGCTGTTTTTT. It translates to CASSVNSGGLNTGELFF.

The V gene is TRBV7-3, the J gene TRBJ2-1; D is ambiguous. Deletions cut 3 bases from V and 0 bases from J, with 3 bases between. The V gene's germline CDR1 is SGHTA and CDR2 FQGTGA. The CDR3 has 13 residues. The CDR3 protein is CASSFASYNEQFF. The CDR3, as DNA: TGTGCCAGCAGCTTTGCCTCCTACAATGAGCAGTTCTTC.

This sequence joins TRBV11-2 and TRBJ1-2; weak D call: TRBD1 (5 bases). This CDR3 is 14 amino acids long. V dropped 6 bases and J dropped 8 bases, with 19 bases sitting between them. Germline loops: CDR1 SGHAT, CDR2 FQNNGV. This CDR3 is CASSPGPAMGGYTF. The CDR3 DNA follows: TGTGCCAGCAGTCCGGGACCAGCTATGGGAGGCTACACCTTC.

The chain is built from TRBV11-1 and TRBJ2-7; 9 positions match TRBD1. Trimming took 8 bases from V and 7 from J; bases not matched to a gene: 9. Germline V lookup: CDR1 SGHAT, CDR2 FQDESV (reference sequence). The CDR3 is 13 residues long. CDR3 sequence (DNA): TGTGCCAGCGGTGGACAGGGGATGGGGGAGCAGTACTTC. Its protein is CASGGQGMGEQYF.

In its sample, this clone was seen a few times. This chain links TRBV11-3 with TRBJ2-7; 7 positions agree with TRBD2. Germline CDR1 SGHNT, CDR2 YENEEA. The CDR3 length is 15 residues. With 0 bases clipped from V and 2 bases from J, the junction kept 4 bases outside the gene matches. CDR3: CASSLESGAPYEQYF. Written as DNA, the CDR3 is TGTGCCAGCAGCTTAGAGAGCGGGGCCCCCTACGAGCAGTACTTC.

This clone was detected a few times. J is TRBJ2-7 and V is TRBV12-5; D ambiguous. The CDR3 is 8 residues long. V shed 6 bases and J shed 8 bases, with 2 bases lying between them. Germline V gives CDR1 LGHNT, CDR2 FRNRAP. The CDR3 DNA is TGTGCTAGTGGACAGCAGTACTTC. Translated, it gives CASGQQYF.

The rearrangement uses TRBV29-1 and TRBJ2-1; maybe TRBD2 (6 bases). Germline V gene data show CDR1 as SQVTM and CDR2 as ANQGSEA. The CDR3 loop spans 13 amino acids. The V end lost 4 bases, the J end lost 2 bases, and 9 bases lay between the germline ends. CDR3 residues: CSVGKRAYNEQFF. The CDR3, as DNA: TGCAGCGTTGGGAAGCGGGCCTACAATGAGCAGTTCTTC.

This clone was counted once. The V and J genes are TRBV19 and TRBJ2-5; possible D gene TRBD1, 5 bases. Between the trimmed V and J ends, which lost 4 bases and 1 base, there was a span of 13 bases. Germline-derived CDR1 and CDR2 are LNHDA and SQIVND (reference sequence). The CDR3 has 15 residues. The CDR3 coding sequence is TGTGCCAGTAGTAAGACCAGGGTGTCCCAAGAGACCCAGTACTTC. Protein: CASSKTRVSQETQYF.

The CDR3 spells CASSEYRVQETQYF. The CDR3 DNA reads TGTGCCAGCAGTGAATACAGGGTCCAAGAGACCCAGTACTTC. This sequence joins TRBV6-1 and TRBJ2-5, with D tentatively TRBD1 (6 bases). The germline V and J ends were trimmed by 2 bases and 1 base, with 8 bases remaining between them. This CDR3 region has 14 residues. Per germline, CDR1 MNHNS and CDR2 SASEGT.

This clone turned up a few times. The chain recombines TRBV5-5 with TRBJ1-2; D perhaps matches TRBD1 (5 bases). V was pared by 4 bases and J by 2 bases, with 12 bases between. The CDR3 loop spans 14 amino acids. CDR1 is SGHKS and CDR2 is YYEKEE in the germline V gene (reference sequence). CDR3 protein: CASSPGGRNYGYTF. The DNA of the CDR3 is TGTGCCAGCAGCCCTGGGGGGAGAAACTATGGCTACACCTTC.

Concerning this clone itself: Because the CDR3's place on the DNA is in doubt, the DNA is left out and the CDR3 is given as listed by TCRdb. The chain is built from TRBV28 and TRBJ2-7; the D call of TRBD1 is as the table states it, not checked on the DNA. Germline V gives CDR1 MDHEN, CDR2 SYDVKM. Termini included, the CDR3 measures 13 amino acids. The CDR3 is CASSLWGQGARYF.